This T cell receptor beta chain was sequenced for a study of shared clonotypes between healthy human individuals. Data came from immunoSEQ multiplex PCR; TCRdb stores just in-frame clones and leaves some out. The table includes some 2,500,000 clones, around 92% detected once. Source material: naive CD4+ T cells from PBMCs. The subset is: CD45RA+ positively selected. This receptor was taken from a man younger than 35 in good health. Some clones in this sample may be carry-over from other donors' samples.

For the CDR3, the DNA is TGCAGTGCGGGCTGGGGGGAGGAGCAGTACTTC. Translation gives CSAGWGEEQYF. The rearrangement joins TRBV20-1 to TRBJ2-5; D is perhaps TRBD2 (6 bases). The V gene's germline CDR1 is DFQATT and CDR2 SNEGSKA (reference sequence). Trimming pared 6 bases from V and 11 bases from J, leaving 16 bases between. The CDR3 extends over 11 amino acids.